The 18 T cell receptor beta chains below come from one sample, sequenced in a study of shared clonotypes between healthy human individuals. Measured with immunoSEQ multiplex PCR; TCRdb has only the in-frame clones, and not every one. The sample contains about 2 million clones, 95% of which appear only once. The material sequenced was naive CD4+ T cells sorted from blood. This sample's subset: CD45RA+ positively selected. The source of these receptors is a man between 18 and 29 years old in good health.

This clone was observed a handful of times. This chain uses TRBV7-9 with TRBJ1-2; D is uncertain. There are 13 residues in the CDR3. V shed 8 bases and J shed 6 bases, with 16 bases lying between them. Germline CDR1 is SEHNR and CDR2 is FQNEAQ (reference sequence). The CDR3 region is CASGRKRFHGYTF. CDR3 nucleotide sequence: TGTGCCAGCGGCCGTAAACGTTTTCATGGCTACACCTTC.

This clone was seen a few times. This chain joins TRBV5-6 and TRBJ1-1; D is unclear. The CDR3 extends over 13 amino acids. Trimming shortened V by 6 bases and J by 1 base, and 10 bases separated the two germline ends. Looked up from germline, CDR1 is SGHDT and CDR2 is YYEEEE. Here the CDR3 reads CASTFIQNTEAFF. CDR3 DNA: TGTGCCAGCACCTTCATACAGAACACTGAAGCTTTCTTT.

This chain links TRBV2 with TRBJ2-5; either TRBD1 or TRBD2 may fit D (5 bases each). This CDR3 has 15 residues. Per the germline V gene, CDR1 is SNHLY and CDR2 is FYNNEI. Trimming took 6 bases from V and 0 from J, leaving 14 bases between them. The CDR3 loop is CASRRTGTDQETQYF. Written as DNA, the CDR3 is TGTGCCAGCAGGCGGACGGGGACCGACCAAGAGACCCAGTACTTC.

The chain employs TRBV10-2 and TRBJ1-4; TRBD1 matches 7 bases. Germline-derived CDR1 and CDR2 are WSHSY and SAAADI. Trimming removed 7 bases from V and 3 bases from J; junction bases left unmatched: 5. The CDR3 totals 14 residues. The CDR3 loop is CASTNRGPNEKLFF. The CDR3 DNA sequence: TGCGCCAGCACAAACAGGGGACCTAATGAAAAACTGTTTTTT.

This clone has just one count. The genes are TRBV14 and TRBJ1-1; tentative D call: TRBD1 (5 bases). The CDR3 length is 15 residues. The V end lost 1 base, the J end lost 0 bases, and 9 bases lay between the germline ends. Germline V gives CDR1 SGHDN, CDR2 FVKESK. CDR3 in amino acids: CASSQAGTMNTEAFF. The CDR3 region has the DNA TGTGCCAGCAGCCAAGCAGGGACGATGAACACTGAAGCTTTCTTT. The variable domain in full, completed from reference TRBV14 and TRBJ1-1, reads EAGVTQFPSHSVIEKGQTVTLRCDPISGHDNLYWYRRVMGKEIKFLLHFVKESKQDESGMPNNRFLAERTGGTYSTLKVQPAELEDSGVYFCASSQAGTMNTEAFFGQGTRLTVV.

The chain couples TRBV5-1 to TRBJ2-7, with D maybe TRBD1 (5 bases). V was trimmed by 0 bases and J by 2 bases, leaving 9 bases between them. CDR3 size: 14 residues. Germline V gene sequence: CDR1 SGHRS, CDR2 YFSETQ. This chain's CDR3 is CASSLEGKPYEQYF. The CDR3 DNA reads TGCGCCAGCAGCTTGGAGGGGAAACCCTACGAGCAGTACTTC.

This rearrangement joins TRBV10-3 to TRBJ2-5, with 8 bases lining up with TRBD2. Losses at the gene ends were 6 bases for V and 3 bases for J; bases not matched to a gene: 3. This CDR3 spans 13 amino acids. Germline assignment: CDR1 ENHRY and CDR2 SYGVKD. CDR3 sequence reads: CAIRSGSEETQYF. DNA of the CDR3: TGTGCCATCAGGAGCGGGAGCGAAGAGACCCAGTACTTC.

The chain recombines TRBV6-1 with TRBJ2-7; 9 bases line up with TRBD2. The CDR3 runs to 15 residues. Germline V gene lookup returns CDR1 MNHNS and CDR2 SASEGT. V lost 0 bases and J lost 2; bases outside the gene matches: 2. The CDR3 region has the DNA TGTGCCAGCAGTGAAGCCCTAGCGGGACCCTACGAGCAGTACTTC. Translation gives CASSEALAGPYEQYF.

This clone was observed a few times. This chain connects TRBV5-4 to TRBJ1-2; 7 bases map to TRBD1. The CDR3 runs 15 residues. The germline gives CDR1 SGHNT, CDR2 YYREEE (reference sequence). V shed 4 bases, J shed 8 bases, and the junction held 14 bases outside the gene matches. CDR3 sequence: CASSRETGLVHGYTF. CDR3 nucleotide sequence: TGTGCCAGCAGCCGCGAGACAGGGCTCGTACACGGCTACACCTTC.

The chain joins TRBV18 to TRBJ2-7, with D perhaps given as TRBD1 or TRBD2 (6 bases each). The CDR3 is 15 amino acids. V gave up 6 bases and J gave up 1 base, with 16 bases separating them. Germline V gene data show CDR1 as KGHSH and CDR2 as LQKENI. As DNA, the CDR3 is TGTGCCAGCTCCCCGGGGGCAGGGTGGTCCTACGAGCAGTACTTC. As protein: CASSPGAGWSYEQYF.

This chain connects TRBV30 to TRBJ1-5; D gene ambiguous. Germline CDR1 reads GTSNPN; CDR2 reads SVGIG (reference sequence). The CDR3 has 14 amino acids. Trimming took 0 bases from V and 3 from J, leaving 9 bases between them. The CDR3 nucleotides are TGTGCCTGGAGTGTAGGTGCCCTCAATCAGCCCCAGCATTTT. Translating it yields CAWSVGALNQPQHF.

Regarding this clone: Distinct nucleotide sequences in the sample also encode this CDR3. The rearrangement links TRBV5-1 to TRBJ2-1, with 9 bases lining up with TRBD2. CDR1 and CDR2 from the germline V gene are SGHRS and YFSETQ. The CDR3 covers 15 residues. V lost 0 bases to trimming and J lost 6 bases; unmatched junction nucleotides: 4. CDR3 sequence: CASSLVAGAGNEQFF. The CDR3 DNA sequence: TGCGCCAGCAGCTTGGTAGCGGGAGCGGGCAATGAGCAGTTCTTC.

The chain couples TRBV6-1 to TRBJ2-3; 8 bases map to TRBD1. The CDR3 sequence is 14 residues long. CDR1 and CDR2 (germline): MNHNS, SASEGT. V was pared by 4 bases and J by 3 bases, with 3 bases of the junction left unmatched. CDR3 nucleotides: TGTGCCAGCAGTGCGGACAGGGCTACAGATACGCAGTATTTT. It encodes CASSADRATDTQYF.

CDR3 protein: CASSSVSAPSYNEQFF. The CDR3 nucleotides read TGTGCCAGCAGTTCTGTAAGCGCCCCCTCCTACAATGAGCAGTTCTTC. This chain connects TRBV27 to TRBJ2-1; no reliable D call. Per germline, CDR1 MNHEY and CDR2 SMNVEV (reference sequence). The CDR3 is 16 residues long. V was pared by 4 bases and J by 0 bases, with 13 bases between.

V usage is TRBV30 and J usage is TRBJ1-4; D unclear. V gave up 0 bases and J gave up 6 bases, with 11 bases separating them. This CDR3 is 14 amino acids long. Germline V CDR1 and CDR2: GTSNPN, SVGIG (reference sequence). CDR3 amino acids: CAWSVGLVDEKLFF. The CDR3 DNA sequence: TGTGCCTGGAGTGTGGGTTTGGTGGATGAAAAACTGTTTTTT.

The chain has TRBV6-5 and TRBJ1-1, with D tentatively TRBD1 (5 bases). This CDR3 region has 15 residues. Per germline, CDR1 MNHEY and CDR2 SVGAGI. Trimming took 2 bases from V and 9 from J, leaving 19 bases between them. CDR3 residues: CASSYLRDGRIKAFF. CDR3 bases: TGTGCCAGCAGTTACCTCCGGGACGGACGTATTAAAGCTTTCTTT.

The rearrangement links TRBV9 to TRBJ2-1; no clear D. The CDR3 sequence is 15 residues long. V lost 3 bases to trimming and J lost 2 bases, with 12 bases between them. Germline loops: CDR1 SGDLS, CDR2 YYNGEE. In nucleotides, the CDR3 is TGTGCCAGCAGCGCATCTGTGGTAGCCTACAATGAGCAGTTCTTC. Translation: CASSASVVAYNEQFF.

The rearrangement links TRBV6-1 to TRBJ1-2; D gene ambiguous. The germline CDR1 and CDR2 sequences are MNHNS and SASEGT. The CDR3 contains 13 residues. V was clipped by 8 bases and J by 8 bases, with 18 bases between them. The CDR3: CASERENLLGYTF. The DNA for the CDR3 is TGTGCCAGCGAGCGGGAGAATTTGCTGGGCTACACCTTC.